Listed here are 32 T cell receptor beta chains from one sample, sequenced in a study of shared clonotypes between healthy human individuals. Sequencing was performed with immunoSEQ multiplex PCR; in TCRdb, only in-frame clones are kept and a portion is missing. The repertoire holds approximately 640,000 clones, around 72% seen once, with approximately 2% in the top ten. Specimen: memory CD4+ T cells sorted from blood. Noted subset: CD45RA-negative fraction. The origin of the receptors is a woman under 40 in good health.

This clone was seen a handful of times. The chain is built from TRBV5-1 and TRBJ1-2; 9 bases agree with TRBD1. Per germline, CDR1 SGHRS and CDR2 YFSETQ. The CDR3 is 17 amino acids. With 0 bases clipped from V and 5 bases from J, the junction kept 11 bases outside the gene matches. The CDR3 spells CASSLGTGTGMGYGYTF. The CDR3 nucleotides read TGCGCCAGCAGCTTGGGGACCGGGACAGGGATGGGGTATGGCTACACCTTC.

This sequence joins TRBV4-2 and TRBJ2-1; 10 bases fit TRBD2. The CDR3 consists of 17 residues. V shed 0 bases, J shed 8 bases, and the junction held 10 bases outside the gene matches. Germline V gives CDR1 LGHNA, CDR2 YNFKEQ. The DNA of the CDR3 is TGTGCCAGCAGCCAAGATAAGGCTAGCGGGAGTGTCTATGAGCAGTTCTTC. Translating gives CASSQDKASGSVYEQFF.

The gene calls are TRBV18 and TRBJ2-2; D is uncertain. Trimming took off 0 bases at V and 2 bases at J, with 10 bases between the two ends. The CDR3 sequence is 16 residues long. Germline V gives CDR1 KGHSH, CDR2 LQKENI. DNA for the CDR3: TGTGCCAGCTCACCACCTATATCAGGAAACACCGGGGAGCTGTTTTTT. Translated: CASSPPISGNTGELFF. The variable domain in full, with the rest retrieved from reference TRBV18 and TRBJ2-2, is NAGVMQNPRHLVRRRGQEARLRCSPMKGHSHVYWYRQLPEEGLKFMVYLQKENIIDESGMPKERFSAEFPKEGPSILRIQQVVRGDSAAYFCASSPPISGNTGELFFGEGSRLTVL.

In regard to this clone: Distinct nucleotide sequences in the sample also encode this CDR3. The gene calls are TRBV5-4 and TRBJ2-1; D might be TRBD2 (6 bases). V lost 0 bases and J lost 2, with 9 bases in between. The CDR3 spans 15 residues. Germline values: CDR1 SGHNT, CDR2 YYREEE (reference sequence). CDR3 sequence: CASSLGSGAYNEQFF. DNA for the CDR3: TGTGCCAGCAGCTTGGGTAGCGGTGCCTACAATGAGCAGTTCTTC.

V is TRBV21-1 and J is TRBJ1-5; TRBD1 is the table's D call, not checked against the DNA. TRBV21-1 is marked as a pseudogene. The CDR3 totals 13 residues. The CDR3 region is CASGQGSNQPQHF. The CDR3 DNA is TGTGCCAGCGGACAGGGGAGCAATCAGCCCCAGCATTTT.

This rearrangement joins TRBV28 to TRBJ2-7, with 14 bases that match TRBD2. Germline CDR1 MDHEN, CDR2 SYDVKM. V lost 5 bases and J lost 4; bases outside the gene matches: 10. This CDR3 is 17 amino acids long. As DNA, the CDR3 is TGTGCCAGCAGTCCAGGGACTAGCGGGAGTTTAGGGTACGAGCAGTACTTC. This sequence encodes CASSPGTSGSLGYEQYF.

As regards this clone: This sample also contains other DNA sequences that code for the same CDR3. V is TRBV5-1 and J is TRBJ2-1; unclear D gene. There are 13 residues in the CDR3. V lost 0 bases and J lost 3, with 4 bases in between. From germline, CDR1 is SGHRS and CDR2 YFSETQ. The CDR3 sequence is CASSLGDYNEQFF. The CDR3 region has the DNA TGCGCCAGCAGCTTGGGCGACTACAATGAGCAGTTCTTC.

This chain connects TRBV5-1 to TRBJ2-5; D gene unclear. Germline assignment: CDR1 SGHRS and CDR2 YFSETQ. CDR3 size: 12 residues. Trimming removed 1 base from V and 4 bases from J, with 5 bases in between. The CDR3 reads CASSLQAETQYF. As DNA, the CDR3 is TGCGCCAGCAGCTTGCAGGCAGAGACCCAGTACTTC.

Here the CDR3 reads CASSQVWLYNEKLFF. The CDR3 DNA is TGCGCCAGCAGCCAAGTCTGGCTGTATAATGAAAAACTGTTTTTT. This chain connects TRBV4-1 to TRBJ1-4; D gene unclear. V lost 1 base, J lost 4 bases, and 10 bases lay in between. The V gene's germline CDR1 is MGHRA and CDR2 YSYEKL. This CDR3 is 15 amino acids long.

The chain combines TRBV5-1 with TRBJ2-1; maybe TRBD2 (6 bases). The CDR3 contains 15 residues. From germline, CDR1 is SGHRS and CDR2 YFSETQ. The germline V and J ends were trimmed by 4 bases and 2 bases, with 13 bases remaining between them. The CDR3 DNA is TGCGCCAGCAGCCGAAGTAGCGGAGCCTACAATGAGCAGTTCTTC. Translation gives CASSRSSGAYNEQFF.

This clone has just one count. The chain uses TRBV7-3 and TRBJ2-3, with D possibly matching TRBD1 (6 bases). This CDR3 spans 15 amino acids. V was cut by 4 bases and J by 8 bases, with 19 bases left in between. Germline V gene sequence: CDR1 SGHTA, CDR2 FQGTGA. Here the CDR3 DNA reads TGTGCCAGCAGCTCCGACATTGGTCCCAGGGGTACGCAGTATTTT. Translation gives CASSSDIGPRGTQYF.

The chain employs TRBV28 and TRBJ2-3; D not resolved. Trimming stripped 1 base from V and 5 bases from J, with 4 bases between. The germline CDR1 and CDR2 sequences are MDHEN and SYDVKM. The CDR3 sequence is 12 residues long. CDR3 coding DNA: TGTGCCAGCAGTTTATACGGAGATACGCAGTATTTT. It codes for CASSLYGDTQYF.

The V call is TRBV18, the J call TRBJ1-2; D gene uncertain. In germline, CDR1 is KGHSH, CDR2 LQKENI. The CDR3 contains 12 residues. Trimming left V 6 bases short and J 8 bases short, with 13 bases between. The CDR3 bases are TGTGCCAGCTCCGACTCACGCGCGGGCTACACCTTC. Amino acid sequence: CASSDSRAGYTF. The variable domain in full, completed from reference TRBV18 and TRBJ1-2, reads NAGVMQNPRHLVRRRGQEARLRCSPMKGHSHVYWYRQLPEEGLKFMVYLQKENIIDESGMPKERFSAEFPKEGPSILRIQQVVRGDSAAYFCASSDSRAGYTFGSGTRLTVV.

The CDR3 here is CAISGGEEGPQHF. CDR3 DNA: TGTGCCATCAGTGGGGGGGAGGAGGGGCCCCAGCATTTT. This chain connects TRBV10-3 to TRBJ1-5; possibly TRBD1 for D (5 bases). Deletions cut 4 bases from V and 9 bases from J, with 13 bases between. This CDR3 is built from 13 residues. Germline V gives CDR1 ENHRY, CDR2 SYGVKD.

Notes on this clone: A junction boundary mismatches the germline segment, possibly from a read error. The chain links TRBV9 to TRBJ2-2; 9 positions agree with TRBD2. The CDR3 consists of 16 residues. Germline CDR1 SGDLS, CDR2 YYNGEE. CDR3 region: CASSVVASGNAGELFF. The CDR3 DNA sequence: TGTGCCAGCAGCGTAGTGGCTAGCGGGAACGCCGGGGAGCTGTTTTTT.

Ten or more counts support this clone. Other DNA sequences in this specimen translate into the identical CDR3. The rearrangement links TRBV7-2 to TRBJ2-3, with unresolved D. V gave up 5 bases and J gave up 2 bases, with 5 bases separating them. The V gene's germline CDR1 is SGHTA and CDR2 FQGNSA. The CDR3 runs 12 residues. Here the CDR3 reads CASSTYTDTQYF. DNA for the CDR3: TGTGCCAGCAGCACCTACACAGATACGCAGTATTTT.

The J gene is TRBJ2-3, the V gene TRBV18, with no clear D. CDR1 is KGHSH and CDR2 is LQKENI in the germline V gene. V shed 3 bases and J shed 4 bases, with 5 bases lying between them. The CDR3 loop spans 12 amino acids. The CDR3 loop reads CASSPSPDTQYF. The CDR3 DNA reads as TGTGCCAGCTCACCCTCGCCAGATACGCAGTATTTT.

This rearrangement joins TRBV9 to TRBJ2-1, with a possible D match to TRBD1 (5 bases). Trimming shortened V by 3 bases and J by 0 bases, and 13 bases separated the two germline ends. Germline V gene sequence: CDR1 SGDLS, CDR2 YYNGEE. CDR3 length: 16 amino acids. CDR3 residues: CASSARTISSYNEQFF. The DNA of the CDR3 is TGTGCCAGCAGCGCAAGGACAATCAGCTCCTACAATGAGCAGTTCTTC. The full variable domain, its missing parts supplied by reference TRBV9 and TRBJ2-1, is DSGVTQTPKHLITATGQRVTLRCSPRSGDLSVYWYQQSLDQGLQFLIQYYNGEERAKGNILERFSAQQFPDLHSELNLSSLELGDSALYFCASSARTISSYNEQFFGPGTRLTVL.

The chain links TRBV4-2 to TRBJ2-3; D remains ambiguous. V was cut by 0 bases and J by 3 bases, with 13 bases left in between. CDR1 and CDR2 (germline): LGHNA, YNFKEQ. The CDR3 consists of 16 residues. The CDR3 reads CASSQDLSPLTDTQYF. DNA of the CDR3: TGTGCCAGCAGCCAAGATTTAAGTCCGCTAACAGATACGCAGTATTTT.

With respect to this clone: Other DNA sequences in the same sample also yield this CDR3. This chain connects TRBV5-1 to TRBJ2-1; the D gene is possibly TRBD2 (6 bases). The CDR3 length is 15 residues. V was trimmed by 2 bases and J by 0 bases, leaving 9 bases between them. CDR1 and CDR2 from the germline V gene are SGHRS and YFSETQ. CDR3 protein: CASSFGGSSYNEQFF. The CDR3 nucleotides read TGCGCCAGCAGCTTCGGGGGAAGCTCCTACAATGAGCAGTTCTTC.

V and J are TRBV6-5 and TRBJ2-1; TRBD2 is a possible D gene (6 bases). V lost 7 bases, J lost 7 bases, and 17 bases lay in between. Germline V gives CDR1 MNHEY, CDR2 SVGAGI. CDR3 length: 14 amino acids. The CDR3 nucleotides read TGTGCCAGCACCGCACGGGACTCCGTGAATGAGCAGTTCTTC. Amino acids: CASTARDSVNEQFF.

The sample holds many counts of this clone. V usage is TRBV5-1 and J usage is TRBJ2-3; perhaps TRBD1 as D (6 bases). In germline, CDR1 is SGHRS, CDR2 YFSETQ. The CDR3 runs 15 residues. Trimming left V 4 bases short and J 14 bases short, with 26 bases between. This CDR3 reads CASSLSGTPGLNGYF. The CDR3 nucleotides read TGCGCCAGCAGCCTATCCGGGACACCCGGGCTGAATGGGTATTTT.

This clone has just a few counts. The chain is built from TRBV13 and TRBJ1-2; D is possibly TRBD1 (5 bases). CDR3 length: 15 residues. In germline, CDR1 is PRHDT, CDR2 FYEKMQ (reference sequence). The ends were cut back, 6 bases at V and 1 base at J, with 15 bases in the middle. CDR3 in amino acids: CASSPGLDSNYGYTF. The CDR3 DNA reads as TGTGCCAGCAGTCCTGGACTCGACAGTAACTATGGCTACACCTTC.

Remarks on this clone: A single base separates this from a much larger clone, so it may be a read error. At the DNA level, this CDR3 is encoded by other sequences in the same sample as well. The chain recombines TRBV11-2 with TRBJ1-1, with D hard to call. The CDR3 totals 13 residues. Per the germline V gene, CDR1 is SGHAT and CDR2 is FQNNGV. V shed 5 bases and J shed 0 bases, with 7 bases lying between them. CDR3 loop: CASSPYLNTEAFF. DNA of the CDR3: TGTGCCAGCAGCCCCTACTTGAACACTGAAGCTTTCTTT. Full variable domain (rest looked up from reference TRBV11-2 and TRBJ1-1): EAGVAQSPRYKIIEKRQSVAFWCNPISGHATLYWYQQILGQGPKLLIQFQNNGVVDDSQLPKDRFSAERLKGVDSTLKIQPAKLEDSAVYLCASSPYLNTEAFFGQGTRLTVV.

V and J are TRBV6-1 and TRBJ1-1; 10 bases map to TRBD1. The CDR3 extends over 15 amino acids. Germline CDR1 reads MNHNS; CDR2 reads SASEGT. V lost 1 base and J lost 5; bases outside the gene matches: 4. The CDR3 sequence is CASSEGQGAGTEAFF. The CDR3 DNA follows: TGTGCCAGCAGTGAAGGACAGGGGGCTGGAACTGAAGCTTTCTTT.

The chain combines TRBV5-5 with TRBJ2-4; 8 bases map to TRBD1. The CDR3 has 15 amino acids. CDR1 and CDR2 (germline): SGHKS, YYEKEE (reference sequence). Trimming cost V 4 bases and J 8 bases; bases outside gene matches: 11. Written as DNA, the CDR3 is TGTGCCAGCAGCCTCCAGGGGGCCGAGTGGGACATTCAGTACTTC. Its protein is CASSLQGAEWDIQYF.

The V and J genes are TRBV27 and TRBJ1-1, with D uncertain. This CDR3 has 12 amino acids. V was clipped by 5 bases and J by 7 bases, with 11 bases between them. The V gene's germline CDR1 is MNHEY and CDR2 SMNVEV (reference sequence). The CDR3 sequence: CASSAIRGEAFF. CDR3 nucleotide sequence: TGTGCCAGCAGTGCCATCCGGGGTGAAGCTTTCTTT.

This clone was recorded once. V usage is TRBV5-1 and J usage is TRBJ2-5; TRBD1 or TRBD2 may be the D gene (5 bases each). V gave up 4 bases and J gave up 3 bases, with 10 bases separating them. Germline V gene lookup returns CDR1 SGHRS and CDR2 YFSETQ. The CDR3 contains 13 residues. The CDR3 region has the DNA TGCGCCAGCAGCCCACTAGGGGAAGAGACCCAGTACTTC. Its protein product is CASSPLGEETQYF.

The table lists this clone with a count of one. V and J are TRBV19 and TRBJ2-5; no reliable D call. The CDR3 loop spans 16 amino acids. Trimming took off 2 bases at V and 2 bases at J, with 15 bases between the two ends. The germline gives CDR1 LNHDA, CDR2 SQIVND (reference sequence). CDR3 sequence: CASSIWVQGGQETQYF. Written as DNA, the CDR3 is TGTGCCAGTAGTATATGGGTTCAAGGTGGTCAAGAGACCCAGTACTTC.

The chain has TRBV5-1 and TRBJ2-2, with 10 nucleotides matching TRBD2. The CDR3 runs 15 residues. After removal of 4 bases from V and 5 bases from J, the junction contained 5 bases not matched to a gene. Germline loops: CDR1 SGHRS, CDR2 YFSETQ. CDR3 nucleotide sequence: TGCGCCAGCAGCCCCGCTAGCGGGAGAACCGGGGAGCTGTTTTTT. This sequence encodes CASSPASGRTGELFF.

The chain uses TRBV18 and TRBJ2-6; no clear D gene. This CDR3 has 15 residues. Per the germline V gene, CDR1 is KGHSH and CDR2 is LQKENI. Trimming removed 1 base at V and 0 bases at J, with 4 bases between. CDR3 bases: TGTGCCAGCTCACCACAGAACTCTGGGGCCAACGTCCTGACTTTC. Amino acids: CASSPQNSGANVLTF.

This clone showed up just a few times. The sample has other DNA sequences that encode this CDR3 too. The chain combines TRBV6-5 with TRBJ2-2; D may match TRBD1 or TRBD2 (5 bases each). With 3 bases removed from V and 1 base from J, the gap between germline ends came to 6 bases. Germline CDR1 reads MNHEY; CDR2 reads SVGAGI. The CDR3 covers 14 residues. The CDR3 DNA reads as TGTGCCAGCAGTTATGGGGGGAACACCGGGGAGCTGTTTTTT. It encodes CASSYGGNTGELFF.